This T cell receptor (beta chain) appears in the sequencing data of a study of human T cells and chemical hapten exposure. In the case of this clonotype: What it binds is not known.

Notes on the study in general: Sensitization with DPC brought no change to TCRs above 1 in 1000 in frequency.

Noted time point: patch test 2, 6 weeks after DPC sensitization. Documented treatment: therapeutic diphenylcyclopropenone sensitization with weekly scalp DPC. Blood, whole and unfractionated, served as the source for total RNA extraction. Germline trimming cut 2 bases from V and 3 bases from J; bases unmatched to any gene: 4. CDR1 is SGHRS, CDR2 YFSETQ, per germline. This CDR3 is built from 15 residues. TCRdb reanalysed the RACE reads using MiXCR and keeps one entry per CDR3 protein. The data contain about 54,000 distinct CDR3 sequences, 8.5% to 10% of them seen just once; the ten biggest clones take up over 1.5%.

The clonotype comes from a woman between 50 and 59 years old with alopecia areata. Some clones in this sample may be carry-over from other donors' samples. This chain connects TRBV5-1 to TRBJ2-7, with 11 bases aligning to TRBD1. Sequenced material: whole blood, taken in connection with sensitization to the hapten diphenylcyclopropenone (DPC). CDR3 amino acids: CASSFGDRGNYEQYF. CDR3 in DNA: TGCGCCAGCAGCTTTGGGGACAGGGGGAACTACGAGCAGTACTTC.